The source of this TCR beta chain is a study of blood T cell repertoires in COVID-19. Generated by immunoSEQ multiplex PCR, the TCRdb table keeps only in-frame clones and is missing some. This table holds 45,000 to 60,000 clones, more than 75% found once. This sequence originates from a woman between 50 and 59 years old with acute COVID-19. The material sequenced was PBMCs or T cells enriched from blood (not recorded which).

The CDR3 coding sequence is TGTGCCAGCAGCTTAGAGGGATACTCTGGAAACACCATATATTTT. It specifies CASSLEGYSGNTIYF. The rearrangement uses TRBV7-3 and TRBJ1-3; D is unclear. This CDR3 has 15 amino acids. Trimming shortened V by 2 bases and J by 0 bases, and 8 bases separated the two germline ends. Germline V gene lookup returns CDR1 SGHTA and CDR2 FQGTGA.